Each of the 14 T cell receptor beta chains below was sequenced from the same sample in a study of T cell responses to AZD1222 COVID-19 vaccine. Libraries were prepared by immunoSEQ multiplex PCR; TCRdb keeps only in-frame clonotypes and omits some of them. The sample carries roughly 150,000 clones, roughly 87% recorded once. The material sequenced was peripheral blood, taken 28 days after the second AZD1222 dose. The receptors were sampled from an adult who received the AZD1222 COVID-19 vaccine.

DNA of the CDR3: TGTGCCAGCAGTTGGCAGGGATTTAATCAGCCCCAGCATTTT. This translates into CASSWQGFNQPQHF. The chain is built from TRBV27 and TRBJ1-5, with TRBD1 as a possible D gene (5 bases). Trimming stripped 4 bases from V and 4 bases from J, with 11 bases between. CDR3 length equals 14 residues. Germline loops: CDR1 MNHEY, CDR2 SMNVEV (reference sequence).

This chain uses TRBV9 with TRBJ1-6; 10 bases fit TRBD1. The germline V gene has CDR1 SGDLS and CDR2 YYNGEE. The CDR3 runs 16 residues. V shed 2 bases, J shed 8 bases, and the junction held 7 bases outside the gene matches. CDR3 loop: CASSVQTGGDDSPLHF. The CDR3 coding sequence is TGTGCCAGCAGCGTGCAGACAGGGGGCGACGATTCACCCCTCCACTTT.

This chain links TRBV7-2 with TRBJ1-5; D is unresolved. The CDR3 length is 16 residues. The V end was cut by 5 bases, the J end by 0 bases, with 14 bases between. CDR1 and CDR2 (germline): SGHTA, FQGNSA. CDR3 in amino acids: CASSPPNPSSNQPQHF. The CDR3 coding sequence is TGTGCCAGCAGCCCCCCCAACCCAAGTAGCAATCAGCCCCAGCATTTT.

The CDR3 DNA reads TGTGCCAGCAGCTCCCGTTGGCTAGGACCCAGACCCAGTCCGTCCAATGAGCAGTTCTTC. Residues: CASSSRWLGPRPSPSNEQFF. V usage is TRBV3-1 (or the pseudogene TRBV3-2) and J usage is TRBJ2-1; D not resolved. Trimming removed 5 bases at V and 6 bases at J, with 32 bases between. The CDR3 sequence is 20 residues long. CDR1 and CDR2 (germline): LGHDT, YNNKEL (reference sequence).

The chain employs TRBV5-5 and TRBJ1-2, with no clear D. The germline CDR1 and CDR2 sequences are SGHKS and YYEKEE (reference sequence). This CDR3 has 12 amino acids. V was shortened by 3 bases and J by 4 bases, with 7 bases between the two germline ends. In DNA form, the CDR3 reads TGTGCCAGCAGCTCCGAACTCTATGGCTACACCTTC. This encodes CASSSELYGYTF.

The chain employs TRBV19 and TRBJ1-1; the D is unclear. The CDR3 runs 13 residues. The ends were cut back, 3 bases at V and 7 bases at J, with 12 bases in the middle. Germline-derived CDR1 and CDR2 are LNHDA and SQIVND (reference sequence). CDR3 coding DNA: TGTGCCAGTAGTATCGAGGGTTCCTTTGAAGCTTTCTTT. It yields the protein CASSIEGSFEAFF.

The chain uses TRBV30 and TRBJ1-1; possible D gene TRBD1, 5 bases. The CDR3 length is 14 residues. Germline V gives CDR1 GTSNPN, CDR2 SVGIG (reference sequence). Between the trimmed V and J ends, which lost 8 bases and 4 bases, there was a span of 20 bases. CDR3 residues: CAGWGGTAFTEAFF. The CDR3 coding sequence is TGTGCCGGCTGGGGAGGGACGGCCTTCACTGAAGCTTTCTTT.

V gene TRBV25-1 combines with J gene TRBJ2-2, with D possibly being TRBD2 (6 bases). The CDR3 runs to 13 residues. In germline, CDR1 is MGHDK, CDR2 SYGVNS. V was shortened by 7 bases and J by 5 bases, with 11 bases between the two germline ends. This CDR3 is CASKLLATGELFF. CDR3 bases: TGTGCCAGCAAGTTACTAGCAACCGGGGAGCTGTTTTTT.

The gene calls are TRBV18 and TRBJ1-1; unclear D gene. This CDR3 contains 13 residues. The germline V gene has CDR1 KGHSH and CDR2 LQKENI. V shed 2 bases and J shed 5 bases, with 9 bases lying between them. The DNA for the CDR3 is TGTGCCAGCTCACCATCTGGGTCGACTGAAGCTTTCTTT. Translating gives CASSPSGSTEAFF.

The table lists this clone with a count of one. This chain uses TRBV12-5 with TRBJ2-5, with 11 positions matching TRBD1. The CDR3 totals 16 residues. Per the germline V gene, CDR1 is LGHNT and CDR2 is FRNRAP. Unmatched junction bases numbered 4, after V lost 0 bases and J lost 4 bases. The CDR3 loop is CASGLVLGTGGETQYF. As DNA, the CDR3 is TGTGCTAGTGGTTTGGTACTCGGGACAGGGGGAGAGACCCAGTACTTC.

This chain links TRBV28 with TRBJ1-1; D is undetermined. V was shortened by 5 bases and J by 8 bases, with 24 bases between the two germline ends. The length of the CDR3 is 16 residues. Germline CDR1 is MDHEN and CDR2 is SYDVKM. The CDR3 spells CASSPLGPSRRSEAFF. DNA for the CDR3: TGTGCCAGCAGTCCCTTGGGCCCCTCAAGGCGGTCAGAAGCTTTCTTT.

The rearrangement links TRBV15 to TRBJ1-4, with TRBD1 as a possible D gene (5 bases). This CDR3 contains 16 residues. Deletions cut 0 bases from V and 4 bases from J, with 12 bases between. Germline assignment: CDR1 LNHNV and CDR2 YYDKDF (reference sequence). The chain's CDR3 is CATSRDRARGNEKLFF. The CDR3 nucleotides read TGTGCCACCAGCAGAGACAGGGCCCGTGGTAATGAAAAACTGTTTTTT.

A word on this clone: The same CDR3 also results from other DNA sequences found in this sample. The rearrangement joins TRBV2 to TRBJ2-7; D remains unclear. The CDR3 sequence is 12 residues long. Deletions cut 4 bases from V and 2 bases from J, with 6 bases between. CDR1 and CDR2 from the germline V gene are SNHLY and FYNNEI. The CDR3 region is CASSVGPYEQYF. The CDR3 bases are TGTGCCAGCAGTGTGGGCCCCTACGAGCAGTACTTC.

In its sample, this clone was seen a few times. The chain recombines TRBV7-8 with TRBJ1-2; 8 nucleotides align to TRBD1. The germline gives CDR1 SGHVS, CDR2 FQNEAQ. The CDR3 runs to 15 residues. J was trimmed by 0 bases and V by 5 bases; bases with no gene match: 5. CDR3 DNA sequence: TGTGCCAGCAGCCTCGGGACAGGACCTAACTATGGCTACACCTTC. Protein product: CASSLGTGPNYGYTF.